The next 9 T cell receptor beta chains were all read from a single sample in a study of blood T cells in healthy people across ages. For the second PCR, which ran for roughly 7 to 11 cycles, a sample-barcoded 5' primer and a J-beta primer mix were used. In TCRdb, the 5' RACE reads were re-called with MiXCR into one record per CDR3 protein. The data show some 1.5 million distinct CDR3 sequences, with 28% seen just once and roughly 8% held by the top ten. Material: blood. The receptors derive from a woman younger than 45 in good health.

The chain uses TRBV25-1 and TRBJ2-3, with D perhaps matching TRBD1 (6 bases). The germline V gene encodes CDR1 MGHDK and CDR2 SYGVNS. Trimming removed 6 bases at V and 6 bases at J, with 13 bases between. There are 13 residues in the CDR3. The CDR3 nucleotides are TGTGCCAGCAGGGTGACAGGAGGTGATACGCAGTATTTT. This gives the protein CASRVTGGDTQYF.

This clonotype has only a few counts. The chain carries TRBV11-2 and TRBJ2-7; no reliable D call. The CDR3 spans 14 residues. Between the trimmed V and J ends, which lost 3 bases and 5 bases, there was a span of 14 bases. CDR1 and CDR2 (germline): SGHAT, FQNNGV. The CDR3 DNA is TGTGCCAGCAGCTTTAGGTGGGGAAACGACGAGCAGTACTTC. Its protein product is CASSFRWGNDEQYF.

The rearrangement links TRBV6-2 or TRBV6-3 to TRBJ1-1; D call uncertain. CDR1 is MNHEY, CDR2 SVGEGT, per germline. The CDR3 loop spans 16 amino acids. Trimming removed 6 bases from V and 1 base from J, with 18 bases in between. The CDR3 nucleotides read TGTGCCAGCAGCTACCCAACCACCGACGGGAACACTGAAGCTTTCTTT. It codes for CASSYPTTDGNTEAFF.

There are many counts of this clonotype. The chain couples TRBV20-1 to TRBJ1-5, with unresolved D. CDR1 DFQATT and CDR2 SNEGSKA come from the germline V gene (reference sequence). Trimming left V 3 bases short and J 7 bases short, with 13 bases between. The CDR3 sequence is 13 residues long. The CDR3 nucleotides are TGCAGTGCTAGGGGCAGTCTTGCGCAGCCCCAGCATTTT. Its translation: CSARGSLAQPQHF.

This sequence joins TRBV6-2 or TRBV6-3 and TRBJ2-1; D is ambiguous. The CDR3 is 11 amino acids. CDR1 and CDR2 (germline): MNHEY, SVGEGT. Trimming shortened V by 4 bases and J by 12 bases, and 10 bases separated the two germline ends. Here the CDR3 reads CASSSYSGQFF. CDR3 in DNA: TGTGCCAGCAGTTCCTATAGTGGGCAGTTCTTC.

This clonotype showed up many times. This CDR3 is CASRPRGPTDTQYF. The CDR3, as DNA: TGTGCCAGCAGGCCGCGGGGGCCCACAGATACGCAGTATTTT. The chain has TRBV6-4 and TRBJ2-3; possible D gene TRBD2, 7 bases. CDR1 MRHNA and CDR2 SNTAGT come from the germline V gene. The CDR3 length is 14 residues. V was pared by 6 bases and J by 2 bases, with 12 bases between.

V gene TRBV9 combines with J gene TRBJ2-1, with a tentative D call TRBD1 (5 bases). Germline assignment: CDR1 SGDLS and CDR2 YYNGEE. The CDR3 length is 13 residues. V was shortened by 2 bases and J by 13 bases, with 16 bases between the two germline ends. In DNA, the CDR3 is TGTGCCAGCAGCGTCCGACAGCTAGAGACCCAGTTCTTC. Translating it yields CASSVRQLETQFF.

At least ten counts were recorded for this clonotype. The chain couples TRBV2 to TRBJ2-1, with no clear D. CDR1 and CDR2 from the germline V gene are SNHLY and FYNNEI. The germline V and J ends were trimmed by 4 bases and 0 bases, with 10 bases remaining between them. CDR3 length: 15 amino acids. For the CDR3, the DNA is TGTGCCAGCAGTGTTTCTGCGAGCTCCTACAATGAGCAGTTCTTC. The encoded protein is CASSVSASSYNEQFF.

This clonotype was found many times. The chain combines TRBV5-1 with TRBJ2-7; D gene unclear. Germline values: CDR1 SGHRS, CDR2 YFSETQ. CDR3 length: 13 amino acids. Trimming removed 1 base at V and 2 bases at J, with 7 bases between. The chain's CDR3 is CASSLKSTYEQYF. CDR3 bases: TGCGCCAGCAGCTTGAAGTCCACCTACGAGCAGTACTTC. Based on the CDR3 plus reference TRBV5-1 and TRBJ2-7, the full variable domain is KAGVTQTPRYLIKTRGQQVTLSCSPISGHRSVSWYQQTPGQGLQFLFEYFSETQRNKGNFPGRFSGRQFSNSRSEMNVSTLELGDSALYLCASSLKSTYEQYFGPGTRLTVT.